The 17 T cell receptor beta chains given below trace back to one sample, sequenced in a study of Tregs in tolerant kidney transplant recipients. Clones were read by immunoSEQ multiplex PCR, and TCRdb kept only the in-frame ones, dropping some. The sample holds tens of thousands of clones, more than 85% seen once. The source was Tregs from blood, collected before the transplant. The receptors were sampled from a human donor who received a combined kidney and bone marrow transplant.

The table lists this clone with a count of one. V is TRBV19 and J is TRBJ2-7; tentatively, D is TRBD1 or TRBD2 (5 bases each). Germline CDR1 is LNHDA and CDR2 is SQIVND (reference sequence). CDR3 size: 16 residues. V was trimmed by 5 bases and J by 0 bases, leaving 17 bases between them. CDR3 in amino acids: CASSPGLAGHSYEQYF. The DNA of the CDR3 is TGTGCCAGTAGTCCGGGGCTTGCGGGTCACTCCTACGAGCAGTACTTC.

The gene calls are TRBV6-1 and TRBJ2-4; D possibly corresponds to TRBD1 (5 bases). V gave up 6 bases and J gave up 0 bases, with 9 bases separating them. Germline CDR1 MNHNS, CDR2 SASEGT. CDR3 length: 14 amino acids. CDR3 protein: CASRKGLAKNIQYF. Written as DNA, the CDR3 is TGTGCCAGCAGGAAGGGGTTAGCCAAAAACATTCAGTACTTC.

J is TRBJ2-2 and V is TRBV9; 9 positions agree with TRBD2. The CDR3 has 17 residues. From germline, CDR1 is SGDLS and CDR2 YYNGEE. V lost 2 bases to trimming and J lost 5 bases; unmatched junction nucleotides: 10. The CDR3 DNA follows: TGTGCCAGCAGCGTGTCGGTTAGCGGGAGTGGTACCGGGGAGCTGTTTTTT. Residues: CASSVSVSGSGTGELFF.

This clone has a single count. V is TRBV10-3 and J is TRBJ1-2; 8 bases fit TRBD1. V lost 7 bases to trimming and J lost 4 bases; unmatched junction nucleotides: 2. Germline V gene lookup returns CDR1 ENHRY and CDR2 SYGVKD. The CDR3 covers 12 residues. DNA for the CDR3: TGTGCCATCACCGACAGGGGCTATGGCTACACCTTC. Encoded protein: CAITDRGYGYTF.

The V call is TRBV5-4, the J call TRBJ2-7; the match to TRBD1 covers 11 bases. The J segment lost 3 bases and the V segment lost 4 bases, leaving 6 bases of the junction unmatched. The CDR3 has 15 residues. The V gene's germline CDR1 is SGHNT and CDR2 YYREEE (reference sequence). CDR3 loop: CASSRIGTGGYEQYF. The CDR3 bases are TGTGCCAGCAGCCGTATAGGGACAGGGGGCTACGAGCAGTACTTC.

Here the CDR3 reads CSVDSSRETQYF. CDR3 bases: TGCAGCGTTGATTCCTCGCGTGAGACCCAGTACTTC. This rearrangement joins TRBV29-1 to TRBJ2-5; D call uncertain. The V end was cut by 3 bases, the J end by 5 bases, with 10 bases between. The CDR3 loop spans 12 amino acids. CDR1 and CDR2 from the germline V gene are SQVTM and ANQGSEA.

V gene TRBV11-2 combines with J gene TRBJ2-3; tentative D call: TRBD1 (5 bases). CDR1 is SGHAT and CDR2 is FQNNGV in the germline V gene. The CDR3 spans 16 residues. Trimming took off 4 bases at V and 3 bases at J, with 17 bases between the two ends. CDR3 sequence reads: CASSYLRVRVTDTQYF. In DNA, the CDR3 is TGTGCCAGCAGCTACCTCAGGGTTCGTGTTACAGATACGCAGTATTTT.

This chain connects TRBV6-4 to TRBJ1-4; tentative D call: TRBD1 (5 bases). Germline V gene sequence: CDR1 MRHNA, CDR2 SNTAGT. Trimming took off 2 bases at V and 3 bases at J, with 25 bases between the two ends. This CDR3 has 20 residues. The CDR3 DNA reads TGTGCCAGCAGTGACGCGATCGAGGAGGAGGGGTTGGTACCTAATGAAAAACTGTTTTTT. Its protein product is CASSDAIEEEGLVPNEKLFF.

This rearrangement joins TRBV7-2 to TRBJ2-7; 9 nucleotides match TRBD2. CDR3 size: 17 residues. CDR1 is SGHTA, CDR2 FQGNSA, per germline. The ends lost 2 bases at V and 2 bases at J; junction bases unmatched: 10. CDR3 in DNA: TGTGCCAGCAGCTTATCAAGTGGACTAGCGTCCCCCTACGAGCAGTACTTC. Translating gives CASSLSSGLASPYEQYF.

The rearrangement links TRBV27 to TRBJ2-1; TRBD1 matches 9 bases. J gave up 6 bases and V 6 bases, and 12 bases lay outside the gene matches. Germline assignment: CDR1 MNHEY and CDR2 SMNVEV (reference sequence). The CDR3 covers 16 residues. CDR3 region: CASSLIRTGVGNEQFF. In DNA form, the CDR3 reads TGTGCCAGCAGCCTCATCAGGACAGGGGTAGGCAATGAGCAGTTCTTC.

The chain joins TRBV19 to TRBJ2-1; TRBD2 matches 9 bases. This CDR3 comprises 15 residues. Germline CDR1 is LNHDA and CDR2 is SQIVND (reference sequence). V shed 6 bases and J 7 bases; nucleotides not matched to a gene: 10. The CDR3 here is CASRPVAGVMNEQFF. In DNA, the CDR3 is TGTGCCAGTAGGCCTGTAGCGGGAGTTATGAATGAGCAGTTCTTC.

The chain couples TRBV7-8 to TRBJ1-1; 7 bases fit TRBD1. CDR3 size: 14 residues. Germline V gene lookup returns CDR1 SGHVS and CDR2 FQNEAQ. V shed 2 bases and J 4 bases; nucleotides not matched to a gene: 4. As DNA, the CDR3 is TGTGCCAGCAGCTTAAGGGACAGCATCACTGAAGCTTTCTTT. It codes for CASSLRDSITEAFF.

The chain links TRBV6-5 to TRBJ1-6, with 7 bases identical to TRBD1. Germline CDR1 reads MNHEY; CDR2 reads SVGAGI. The CDR3 runs to 15 residues. V shed 2 bases and J 9 bases; nucleotides not matched to a gene: 7. CDR3 protein: CASSYEGQLSSPLHF. CDR3 sequence (DNA): TGTGCCAGCAGTTACGAGGGACAGCTCAGTTCACCCCTCCACTTT.

A single count supports this clone. The rearrangement joins TRBV7-3 to TRBJ2-5; TRBD2 is a possible D gene (5 bases). The CDR3 runs 13 residues. Trimming took 1 base from V and 5 from J, leaving 8 bases between them. CDR1 and CDR2 from the germline V gene are SGHTA and FQGTGA. The CDR3 DNA is TGTGCCAGCAGCTTAAGTTGGGAGGAGACCCAGTACTTC. The encoded protein is CASSLSWEETQYF.

The rearrangement joins TRBV5-1 to TRBJ1-3; D gene unclear. CDR1 and CDR2 from the germline V gene are SGHRS and YFSETQ. The CDR3 is 15 amino acids. V lost 2 bases and J 2 bases, leaving 11 bases between the germline ends. The CDR3 sequence is CASSFYGETGNTIYF. CDR3 bases: TGCGCCAGCAGCTTTTATGGCGAAACTGGAAACACCATATATTTT.

This chain links TRBV5-8 with TRBJ1-3; D call uncertain. The V gene's germline CDR1 is SGHTS and CDR2 YDEGEE. V was trimmed by 1 base and J by 0 bases, leaving 8 bases between them. CDR3 length equals 15 residues. Written as DNA, the CDR3 is TGTGCCAGCAGCTTGCTAGTTAGCTCTGGAAACACCATATATTTT. Translated, it gives CASSLLVSSGNTIYF. The full variable domain, completed using reference TRBV5-8 and TRBJ1-3, is EAGVTQSPTHLIKTRGQQATLRCSPISGHTSVYWYQQALGLGLQFLLWYDEGEERNRGNFPPRFSGRQFPNYSSELNVNALELEDSALYLCASSLLVSSGNTIYFGEGSWLTVV.

This rearrangement joins TRBV10-3 to TRBJ1-2; weak D call: TRBD1 (5 bases). The ends were cut back, 3 bases at V and 8 bases at J, with 19 bases in the middle. From germline, CDR1 is ENHRY and CDR2 SYGVKD. This CDR3 comprises 15 residues. CDR3 sequence (DNA): TGTGCCATCAGTGACTCCTCAGGCAGGGCTGGCGGCTACACCTTC. Its protein is CAISDSSGRAGGYTF.